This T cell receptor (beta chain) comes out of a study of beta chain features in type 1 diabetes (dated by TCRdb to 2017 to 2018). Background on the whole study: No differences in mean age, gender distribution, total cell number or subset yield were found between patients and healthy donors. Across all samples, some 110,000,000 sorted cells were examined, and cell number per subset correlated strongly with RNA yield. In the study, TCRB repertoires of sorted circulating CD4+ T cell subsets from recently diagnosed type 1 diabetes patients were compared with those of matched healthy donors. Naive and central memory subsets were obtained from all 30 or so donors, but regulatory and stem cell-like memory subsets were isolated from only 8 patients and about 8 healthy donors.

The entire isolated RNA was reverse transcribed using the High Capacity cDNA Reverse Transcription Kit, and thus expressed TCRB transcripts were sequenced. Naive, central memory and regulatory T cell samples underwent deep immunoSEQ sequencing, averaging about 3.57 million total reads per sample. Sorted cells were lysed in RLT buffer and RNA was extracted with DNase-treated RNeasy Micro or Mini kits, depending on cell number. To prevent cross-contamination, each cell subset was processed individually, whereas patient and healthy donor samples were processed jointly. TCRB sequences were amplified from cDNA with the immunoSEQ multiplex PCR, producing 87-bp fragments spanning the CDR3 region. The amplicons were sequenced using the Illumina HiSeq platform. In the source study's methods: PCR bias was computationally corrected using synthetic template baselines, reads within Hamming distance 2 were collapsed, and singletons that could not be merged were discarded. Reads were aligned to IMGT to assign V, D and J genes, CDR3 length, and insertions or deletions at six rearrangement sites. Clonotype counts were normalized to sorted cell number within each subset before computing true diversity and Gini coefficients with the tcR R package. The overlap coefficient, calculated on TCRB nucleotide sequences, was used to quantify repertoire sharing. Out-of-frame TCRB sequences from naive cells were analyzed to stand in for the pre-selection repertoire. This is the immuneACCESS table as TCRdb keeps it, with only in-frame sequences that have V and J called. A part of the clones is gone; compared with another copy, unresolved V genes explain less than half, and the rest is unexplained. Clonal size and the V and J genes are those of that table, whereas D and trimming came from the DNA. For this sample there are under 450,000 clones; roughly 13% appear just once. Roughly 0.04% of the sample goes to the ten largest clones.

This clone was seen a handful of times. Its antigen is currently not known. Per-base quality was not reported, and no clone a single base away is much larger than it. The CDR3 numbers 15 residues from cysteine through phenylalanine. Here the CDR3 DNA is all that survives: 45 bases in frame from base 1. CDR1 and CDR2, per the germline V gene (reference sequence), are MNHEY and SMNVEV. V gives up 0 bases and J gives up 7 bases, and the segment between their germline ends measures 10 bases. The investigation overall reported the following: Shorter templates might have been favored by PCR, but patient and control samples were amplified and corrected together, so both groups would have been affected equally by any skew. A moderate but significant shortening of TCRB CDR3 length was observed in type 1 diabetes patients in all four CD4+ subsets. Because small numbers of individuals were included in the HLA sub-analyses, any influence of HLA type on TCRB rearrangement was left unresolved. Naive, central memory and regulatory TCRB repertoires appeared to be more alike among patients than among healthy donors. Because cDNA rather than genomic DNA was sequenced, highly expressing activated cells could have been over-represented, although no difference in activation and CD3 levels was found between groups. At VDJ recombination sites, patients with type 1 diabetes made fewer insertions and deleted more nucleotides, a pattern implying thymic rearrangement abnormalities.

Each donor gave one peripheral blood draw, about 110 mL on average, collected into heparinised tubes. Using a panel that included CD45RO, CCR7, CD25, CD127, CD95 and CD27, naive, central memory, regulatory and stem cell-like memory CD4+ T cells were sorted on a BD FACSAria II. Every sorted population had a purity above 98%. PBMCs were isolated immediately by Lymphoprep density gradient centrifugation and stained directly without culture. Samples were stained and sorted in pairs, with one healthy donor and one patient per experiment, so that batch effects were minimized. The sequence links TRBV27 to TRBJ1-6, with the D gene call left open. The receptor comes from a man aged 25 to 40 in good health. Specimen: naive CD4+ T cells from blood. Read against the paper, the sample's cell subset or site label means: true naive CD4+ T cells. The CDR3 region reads CASSLSRVANSPLHF. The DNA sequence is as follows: TGTGCCAGCAGTTTATCGCGGGTGGCGAATTCACCCCTCCACTTT.